This TCR beta chain was observed in a study of T cell responses to AZD1222 COVID-19 vaccine. Whole-study results and caveats: Baseline testing showed seropositivity in only five or six AZD1222 recipients. Clonal diversity was possibly underestimated, and white British individuals and females predominated among donors. Mapped onto spike, vaccine-associated CD4 TCRs spanned it and were dominant at 160-218 and 743-854.

Turning to this clone: Its target is unknown.

The CDR3 is 14 residues long. V lost 3 bases, J lost 4 bases, and 2 bases stayed unmatched. Germline lookup yields CDR1 SNHLY and CDR2 FYNNEI. TCRdb's copy holds only in-frame clones and misses some; the assay was immunoSEQ multiplex PCR. Here the sample spans around 91,000 clones, roughly nine tenths being singletons. The sequenced sample was peripheral blood, obtained 28 days after the second AZD1222 dose. V usage is TRBV2 and J usage is TRBJ1-2; 10 nucleotides match TRBD1. The sequence came from an adult who received the AZD1222 COVID-19 vaccine. The CDR3 reads CASSEGQGLYGYTF. CDR3 nucleotide sequence: TGTGCCAGCAGTGAGGGACAGGGGCTCTATGGCTACACCTTC. The full variable domain, rest sourced from reference TRBV2 and TRBJ1-2, is EPEVTQTPSHQVTQMGQEVILRCVPISNHLYFYWYRQILGQKVEFLVSFYNNEISEKSEIFDDQFSVERPDGSNFTLKIRSTKLEDSAMYFCASSEGQGLYGYTFGSGTRLTVV.